The text below deals with one T cell receptor (beta chain). Which antigen it targets is not known. Base qualities are not recorded, but no much larger clone differs from it by a single base. Using the deep immunoSEQ assay, TCR CDR3 regions were amplified from genomic DNA by multiplex PCR. For each cell subset, the extracted genomic DNA was distributed evenly across all wells of several immunoSEQ 96-well plates, and each plate served as one replicate. For sorted subsets, approximately 200 ng of genomic DNA, equivalent to 30,000 or so T cell genomes, went into each replicate PCR. The purified libraries were quantified using a Qubit 3.0 fluorometer, sized with a Bioanalyzer 2100, and then quantified again using the KAPA Library Quantification kit. Every immunoSEQ 96-well plate was sequenced on a separate single-read 150-cycle Illumina NextSeq 550 flow cell. The original methods were these. The immunoSEQ output contained only junctional sequences without quality scores, so filtering could not match that applied to full-length reads. To assign V/J genes and CDR3, sequences were annotated using PyIR, a Python wrapper for IgBLAST v1.9, with IMGT germline references. Any read was removed if the V/J assignment was weak (E-value above 1e-6), the CDR3 was missing, or the read contained stop codons, out-of-frame junctions, or ambiguous translated residues. V3J clonotypes were defined as sequences sharing an identical inferred V gene, J gene, and CDR3 amino acid sequence. Percentage overlap between repertoires was computed as shared unique clonotypes divided by the size of the smaller repertoire. Richness of each repertoire was evaluated using RTK rarefaction, the Chao1 estimator, and Recon v2.1 estimates of unobserved clonotypes. OLGA was used to compute generation probabilities for all TCRbeta clonotypes that the gDNA method yielded from a handful of donors. Sourced from immuneACCESS, this table was stored by TCRdb with only in-frame sequences that have V and J called. A share of the clones is absent; for the studies checked, an unresolved V gene accounts for under half, and the remainder has no known explanation. D and trimming were read from the DNA, whereas the V and J calls and clone size are those reported in that table. The sample table shows 550,000 to 700,000 clones, and around 73% are seen once. The biggest ten clones account for around 2% of the sample.

The data were taken from a study of shared clonotypes between healthy human individuals (dated by TCRdb to the early 2020s). For the wider study: Three men and two women, aged 18 to 49 years, made up the cohort. To increase sequencing depth and limit assay-specific biases, TCR repertoire library preparation and sequencing were carried out by different laboratories using diverse techniques. To estimate repertoire size and how much clonotype sharing occurs between individuals, the study deeply sequenced the blood TCR repertoires of about 5 healthy adults. For each donor, CD4 naive and CD4 memory were each given three plates, CD8 naive was given two plates, and CD8 memory was given one plate. Between about 0.9 and 10 billion PBMCs per donor were obtained by leukapheresis.

General conclusions and limits of the study: Clonotypes shared by all four sorted-subset donors showed higher generation probabilities than non-shared clonotypes. Sampling was restricted to blood, and TCR repertoires in tissues likely differ from the TCR repertoires found in blood. Pairwise subsampling led to the expectation that sequencing depth would affect the degree of clonotype sharing among donors. Because the study included only a small number of donors, the genetic and exposure-history diversity represented was limited. Larger estimated clonotype richness was generally found for naive subsets than for memory subsets. Even with the large sequencing depth, rarefaction of the sorted-subset datasets indicated that sequencing was incomplete. About 4.5% of naive CD4, 3.5% of naive CD8, 2.3% of memory CD4, and around 0.4% of memory CD8 clonotypes were shared across several donors.

Per the germline V gene (reference sequence), LNHDA is the CDR1 and SQIVND is the CDR2. The junction shows trimming of 6 bases on V and 8 bases on J, plus 10 bases between the germline ends. Including the terminal cysteine and phenylalanine, the CDR3 comprises 11 residues. The entry retains the CDR3 DNA only, 33 bases that are in frame from base 1. Healthy HIV-negative adults with no recently reported acute infections or vaccinations were included as donors. Every donor was a Caucasian adult living in Nashville, Tennessee, USA. CD4+ T cells were enriched by magnetic negative selection; naive cells were then positively selected on CD45RA, and the negative fraction formed the memory subset. After blood collection by leukapheresis, PBMCs were isolated using Ficoll-Histopaque density gradient centrifugation and then cryopreserved in the vapor phase of liquid nitrogen. Analytical flow cytometry was used to check the purity and quantity of every magnetically sorted T cell population. Genomic DNA was isolated from every sorted fraction and measured by UV absorbance on a Nanodrop 2000c.

The sequence links TRBV19 to TRBJ1-2; a confident D gene designation cannot be given. The sequence was collected from a woman aged 25 to 39 in good health. The source material was memory CD4+ T cells sorted from blood. Interpreted using the paper, the cell subset or site label stands for: CD45RA-negative fraction. The nucleotide sequence reads TGTGCCAGTAGAGAACTGGGGGGCTACACCTTC. The resulting protein is CASRELGGYTF.